This entry describes one T cell receptor beta chain. Its antigen remains unknown. TCR beta VDJ and CDR3 were profiled, and genomic DNA was the template. TCRdb independently ran MiXCR on the reads; one entry per CDR3 protein. Here the sample spans some 200,000 distinct CDR3 sequences, around three fifths being singletons. This CDR3 region has 20 residues. The V and J ends lost 0 bases and 2 bases, in that order; junction bases with no gene match: 18. Per the germline V gene, CDR1 is SGDLS and CDR2 is YYNGEE. Patients selected for sequencing had displayed CD8+CD57+ cell expansion by flow cytometry. These data come from a study of CD8+CD57+ T cells in acquired aplastic anemia. Findings of the study overall: With respect to CD8+ Simpson's diversity, patients and controls did not differ significantly.

The chain joins TRBV9 to TRBJ2-7, with 9 positions matching TRBD2. This sequence was found in a human donor with aplastic anemia. What was sequenced was sorted CD4+, CD8+, or CD8+CD57+ T cells (not recorded which) from PBMCs. CDR3 bases: TGTGCCAGCAGCGTAGGCCCTTCCGGGCGGGGGGGTAATGTAGCCTACGAGCAGTACTTC. Translation: CASSVGPSGRGGNVAYEQYF.